This is a list of T cell receptor beta chains from one sample in a study of blood T cell repertoires in COVID-19. Libraries were prepared by immunoSEQ multiplex PCR; TCRdb keeps only in-frame clonotypes and omits some of them. The repertoire consists of 250,000 or so clones, with 70% to 90% occurring once and the leading ten covering roughly 2%. The specimen sequenced was peripheral blood. The source of these receptors is a man aged 25-45 years with active or convalescent COVID-19. Both conserved end residues are part of each CDR3. A D gene is named only where the DNA matches it firmly. The size entry is marked missing in some rows and otherwise reads once, few, many or a size class.

j_call d_call clone_size v_call cdr3_aa cdr3_nt
TRBJ1-2 TRBD1 - TRBV2 CAIPTSGTGYYGYTF TGTGCCATCCCCACTTCCGGGACAGGCTACTATGGCTACACCTTC
TRBJ2-1 TRBD2 - TRBV2 CASSVGTSGDLGEQFF TGTGCCAGCAGTGTCGGGACTAGCGGGGATCTTGGTGAGCAGTTCTTC
TRBJ1-2 - - TRBV3-1/TRBV3-2 CASSLGDGYTF TGTGCCAGCAGCCTCGGGGATGGCTACACCTTC
TRBJ2-4 - few TRBV7-9 CASSRPGLEQNIQYF TGTGCCAGCAGCCGGCCGGGACTGGAACAAAACATTCAGTACTTC
TRBJ2-1 TRBD2 - TRBV19 CASSSLSRGGPYNEQFF TGTGCCAGTAGTTCATTATCGCGGGGGGGTCCCTACAATGAGCAGTTCTTC
TRBJ1-1 TRBD1 - TRBV4-3 CASSQVQGDPEAFF TGCGCCAGCAGCCAAGTACAGGGGGACCCTGAAGCTTTCTTT
TRBJ2-2 - - TRBV5-4 CASSLGGSGELFF TGTGCCAGCAGCTTGGGGGGCAGCGGGGAGCTGTTTTTT
TRBJ1-1 - - TRBV19 CASSGRRERAAEKAFF TGTGCCAGTAGTGGTCGCAGGGAGCGGGCCGCGGAAAAAGCTTTCTTT
TRBJ1-1 TRBD1 - TRBV12-3/TRBV12-4 CASSQTGLTEAFF TGTGCCAGCAGTCAGACAGGGCTCACTGAAGCTTTCTTT
TRBJ1-1 - - TRBV28 CASSTNPGGTEAFF TGTGCCAGCAGCACCAATCCCGGGGGAACTGAAGCTTTCTTT
TRBJ2-1 - - TRBV10-2 CASSESSLWGAYNEQFF TGCGCCAGCAGTGAGTCGAGTTTATGGGGCGCCTACAATGAGCAGTTCTTC
TRBJ1-2 - - TRBV11-2 CASSLVAVDYGYTF TGTGCCAGCAGCTTAGTAGCGGTGGACTATGGCTACACCTTC
TRBJ1-1 - - TRBV10-1 CASSAIGGDTEAFF TGCGCCAGCAGCGCTATCGGCGGGGACACTGAAGCTTTCTTT
TRBJ1-4 - - TRBV21-1 CASSKQIIATNEKLFF TGTGCCAGCAGCAAACAGATAATTGCAACTAATGAAAAACTGTTTTTT
TRBJ2-1 TRBD2 - TRBV2 CASRDFLAGTYNEQFF TGTGCCAGCAGGGACTTTTTAGCGGGCACCTACAATGAGCAGTTCTTC